This T cell receptor beta chain was observed in a study of OX40 agonist ivuxolimab in advanced cancers. The CDR3 covers 14 residues. CDR1 and CDR2 (germline): SNHLY, FYNNEI. V dropped 7 bases and J dropped 0 bases, with 10 bases sitting between them. The protocol was immunoSEQ multiplex PCR, while the TCRdb copy is restricted to in-frame clones and leaves out a portion. The table lists about 79,000 clones, around 92% of them singletons. The timepoints at which blood was sampled were baseline, cycle 4 day 1, and cycle 7 day 1. Sequencing was performed on CD4+ or CD8+ T cells sorted from blood, taken in a trial of the OX40 agonist ivuxolimab. This clonotype was sampled from an adult with an advanced solid tumor such as melanoma, head and neck, liver or kidney cancer. The chain joins TRBV2 to TRBJ1-5; D unresolved. The CDR3 region is CASTNRDSNQPQHF. For the CDR3, the DNA is TGTGCCAGCACCAACAGAGATAGCAATCAGCCCCAGCATTTT.